The next 6 T cell receptor beta chains were all read from a single sample in a study of cytomegalovirus exposure and HLA in healthy donors. With 60 Vbeta and 13 Jbeta primers, the PCR was carried out. Profiled with immunoSEQ multiplex PCR; TCRdb holds only in-frame clones, not every one. The data hold roughly 160,000 clones, with approximately 80% observed a single time. Sequencing used PBMCs. Every receptor here comes from a male donor in good health and CMV-seronegative.

The chain couples TRBV7-2 to TRBJ2-7; 15 nucleotides match TRBD2. The V segment lost 5 bases and the J segment 4 bases; nucleotides outside the gene matches: 9. The CDR3 extends over 17 amino acids. The germline CDR1 and CDR2 sequences are SGHTA and FQGNSA. In DNA form, the CDR3 reads TGTGCCAGCAGCCCTCGGGGACTAGCGGGGGGCTTTTACGAGCAGTACTTC. Translating gives CASSPRGLAGGFYEQYF.

The chain joins TRBV6-1 to TRBJ2-3; D may be TRBD2 (6 bases). The germline CDR1 and CDR2 sequences are MNHNS and SASEGT. V was trimmed by 1 base and J by 6 bases, leaving 8 bases between them. The CDR3 covers 13 residues. Here the CDR3 reads CASSEGAGDTQYF. CDR3 coding DNA: TGTGCCAGCAGTGAAGGGGCGGGGGATACGCAGTATTTT.

The J gene is TRBJ2-7, the V gene TRBV28; 8 positions match TRBD1. Germline CDR1 MDHEN, CDR2 SYDVKM. This CDR3 has 14 residues. V lost 1 base, J lost 6 bases, and 5 bases stayed unmatched. The CDR3 region is CASSLSQGASEQYF. CDR3 nucleotide sequence: TGTGCCAGCAGTTTATCCCAGGGGGCCTCCGAGCAGTACTTC.

As regards this clone: Distinct nucleotide sequences in the sample also encode this CDR3. The chain joins TRBV12-5 to TRBJ1-5; possible D gene TRBD1, 6 bases. Germline CDR1 LGHNT, CDR2 FRNRAP. CDR3 length: 15 residues. V gave up 6 bases and J gave up 2 bases, with 14 bases separating them. This CDR3 is CASGLPGGCNQPQHF. CDR3 DNA: TGTGCTAGTGGCCTTCCTGGGGGCTGCAATCAGCCCCAGCATTTT.

The chain employs TRBV18 and TRBJ2-7; 7 nucleotides agree with TRBD1. Germline V gene sequence: CDR1 KGHSH, CDR2 LQKENI. V was pared by 4 bases and J by 0 bases, with 3 bases of the junction left unmatched. The length of the CDR3 is 14 residues. This CDR3 reads CASSQDRSSYEQYF. CDR3 bases: TGTGCCAGCTCACAGGACAGGAGCTCCTACGAGCAGTACTTC.

This clone was counted between two and nine times. The chain recombines TRBV7-6 with TRBJ2-2, with D maybe TRBD1 (5 bases). Trimming left V 0 bases short and J 3 bases short, with 5 bases between. The CDR3 loop spans 14 amino acids. The germline CDR1 and CDR2 sequences are SGHVS and FNYEAQ. CDR3 sequence: CASSLARDTGELFF. In nucleotides, the CDR3 is TGTGCCAGCAGCTTAGCCAGGGACACCGGGGAGCTGTTTTTT.